This T cell receptor (beta chain) is from a study of response to subunit inactivated influenza vaccine (dated by TCRdb to 2016 to 2019). For the study in its entirety: To follow how T cells responded to a trivalent subunit inactivated influenza vaccine, the researchers relied on deep quantitative profiling of the T cell receptor repertoire. Overall study outcomes, separate from this receptor: The authors proposed that each seasonal influenza vaccination may bring in only a limited number of new T cells.

CDR3 length: 15 amino acids, cysteine to phenylalanine. Just the 45-base CDR3 DNA is kept, in frame starting at base 1. The germline V gene (reference sequence) provides CDR1 SGHKS and CDR2 YYEKEE. V is shortened by 0 bases, J by 5 bases, and the region joining them spans 15 bases. Preparation of the library involved RT-PCR. Sequencing used an Illumina HiSeq 2500. TCRdb passed the public sequencing reads through fastp at Q25 and MiXCR, retaining productive beta sequences. Under each unique CDR3 protein, matching rows form one entry showing the most common genes and DNA. The sample table shows about 300,000 distinct CDR3 sequences, and approximately 20% are seen once. Around 10% of the sample rests with the top ten. This clonotype was observed a few times. The target of this receptor is not known. One base away there is no much larger clone; base qualities are not given.

The sequence came from a man in his fifties or sixties who received an inactivated influenza vaccine. Donor details come from another sample of the same person, matched by shared clones. The chain was built from TRBV5-5 and TRBJ2-7, with no confidently assigned D gene. The sample consisted of PBMCs from blood, taken approximately 20 months after vaccination. CDR3 sequence: CASSLAYLLRDEQYF. The nucleotides are TGTGCCAGCAGCTTGGCTTACCTCTTGCGTGACGAGCAGTACTTC. With all but the CDR3 taken from the reference TRBV5-5 and TRBJ2-7 genes, the full variable domain is: DAGVTQSPTHLIKTRGQQVTLRCSPISGHKSVSWYQQVLGQGPQFIFQYYEKEERGRGNFPDRFSARQFPNYSSELNVNALLLGDSALYLCASSLAYLLRDEQYFGPGTRLTVT.